This T cell receptor (beta chain) came from a study of T cell repertoires in cytomegalovirus infection. TCRdb re-called the reads with MiXCR, one entry per CDR3 protein. Of some 350,000 distinct CDR3 sequences listed, 15% to 20% were seen once; the top ten hold roughly 9%. The CDR3 sequence is 12 residues long. Germline CDR1 and CDR2: SGHTA and FQGNSA. V shed 5 bases and J shed 7 bases, with 10 bases lying between them. Findings and limits, study-wide: HLA-C-restricted CMV clonotypes gave the most frequent clonotype in two of eight donors.

Comments on this clonotype: Its antigen is unidentified.

Sequencing was performed on PBMCs. This chain uses TRBV7-2 with TRBJ2-3; D is possibly TRBD2 (5 bases). The clonotype originates from a human donor in good health (CMV status not recorded). Some clones in this sample may be carry-over from other donors' samples. The CDR3 nucleotides read TGTGCCAGCAGCCTAACTAGGTATACGCAGTATTTT. This translates into CASSLTRYTQYF.